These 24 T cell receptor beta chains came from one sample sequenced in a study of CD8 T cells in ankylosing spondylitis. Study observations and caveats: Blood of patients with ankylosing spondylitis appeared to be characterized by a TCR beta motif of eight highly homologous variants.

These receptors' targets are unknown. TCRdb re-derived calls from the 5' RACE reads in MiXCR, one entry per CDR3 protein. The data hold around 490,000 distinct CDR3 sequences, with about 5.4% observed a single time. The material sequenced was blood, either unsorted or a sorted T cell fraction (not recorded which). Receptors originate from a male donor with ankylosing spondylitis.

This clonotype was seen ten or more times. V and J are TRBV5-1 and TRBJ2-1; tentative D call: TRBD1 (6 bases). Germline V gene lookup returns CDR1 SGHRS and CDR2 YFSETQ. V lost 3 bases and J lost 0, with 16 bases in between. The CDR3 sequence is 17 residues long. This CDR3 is CASSSLDSAISYNEQFF. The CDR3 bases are TGCGCCAGCAGCTCACTGGACAGTGCTATCTCCTACAATGAGCAGTTCTTC.

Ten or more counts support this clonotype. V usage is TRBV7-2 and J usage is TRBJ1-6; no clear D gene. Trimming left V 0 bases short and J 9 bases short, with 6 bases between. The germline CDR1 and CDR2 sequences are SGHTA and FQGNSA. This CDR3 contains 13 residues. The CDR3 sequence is CASSLAPASPLHF. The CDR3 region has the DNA TGTGCCAGCAGCTTAGCCCCAGCTTCACCCCTCCACTTT.

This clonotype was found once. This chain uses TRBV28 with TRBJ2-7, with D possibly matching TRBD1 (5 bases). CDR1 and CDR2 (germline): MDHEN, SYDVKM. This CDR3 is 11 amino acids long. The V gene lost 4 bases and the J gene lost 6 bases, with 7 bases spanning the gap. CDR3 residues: CASSSRVEQYF. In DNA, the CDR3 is TGTGCCAGCAGTTCCAGGGTCGAGCAGTACTTC.

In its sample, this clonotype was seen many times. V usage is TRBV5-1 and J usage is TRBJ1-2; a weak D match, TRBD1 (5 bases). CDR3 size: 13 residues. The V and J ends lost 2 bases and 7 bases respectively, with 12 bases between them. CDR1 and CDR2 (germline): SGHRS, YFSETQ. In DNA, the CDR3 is TGCGCCAGCAGCTTCGGGACCGTGAGTGGCTACACCTTC. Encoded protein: CASSFGTVSGYTF.

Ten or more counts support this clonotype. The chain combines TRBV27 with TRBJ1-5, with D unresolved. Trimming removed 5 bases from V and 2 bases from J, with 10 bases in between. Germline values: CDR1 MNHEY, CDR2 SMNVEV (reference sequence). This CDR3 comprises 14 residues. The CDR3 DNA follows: TGTGCCAGCAGTCCGCCGGGAGGCAATCAGCCCCAGCATTTT. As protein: CASSPPGGNQPQHF.

CDR3 nucleotides: TGTGCCAGCAGCTTTGGGACAGCTCGCAGCACTGAAGCTTTCTTT. Its protein product is CASSFGTARSTEAFF. The chain couples TRBV11-2 to TRBJ1-1; 7 nucleotides match TRBD1. The junction had 8 bases not matched to a gene; V was cut back by 3 bases and J by 4 bases. This CDR3 has 15 amino acids. Germline CDR1 and CDR2: SGHAT and FQNNGV. The variable domain in full, with the rest retrieved from reference TRBV11-2 and TRBJ1-1, is EAGVAQSPRYKIIEKRQSVAFWCNPISGHATLYWYQQILGQGPKLLIQFQNNGVVDDSQLPKDRFSAERLKGVDSTLKIQPAKLEDSAVYLCASSFGTARSTEAFFGQGTRLTVV.

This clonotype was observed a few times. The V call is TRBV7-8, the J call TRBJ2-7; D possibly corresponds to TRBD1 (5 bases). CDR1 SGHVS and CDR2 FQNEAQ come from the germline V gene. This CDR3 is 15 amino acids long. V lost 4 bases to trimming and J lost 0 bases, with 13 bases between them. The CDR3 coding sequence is TGTGCCAGCAGCTATGGGGCGGCGAGCTCCTACGAGCAGTACTTC. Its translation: CASSYGAASSYEQYF.

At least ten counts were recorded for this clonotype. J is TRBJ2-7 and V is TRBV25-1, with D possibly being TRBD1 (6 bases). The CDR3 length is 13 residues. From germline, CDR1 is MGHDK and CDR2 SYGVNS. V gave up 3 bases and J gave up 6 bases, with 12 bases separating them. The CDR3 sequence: CASSEDSVSEQYF. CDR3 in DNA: TGTGCCAGCAGTGAGGACAGTGTCTCCGAGCAGTACTTC.

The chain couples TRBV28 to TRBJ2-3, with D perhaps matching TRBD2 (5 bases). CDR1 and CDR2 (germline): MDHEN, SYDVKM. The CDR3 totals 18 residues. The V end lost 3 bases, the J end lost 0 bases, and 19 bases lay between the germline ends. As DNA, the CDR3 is TGTGCCAGCAGTTTCGACCCAACCGGGGTCCAGAGCACAGATACGCAGTATTTT. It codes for CASSFDPTGVQSTDTQYF.

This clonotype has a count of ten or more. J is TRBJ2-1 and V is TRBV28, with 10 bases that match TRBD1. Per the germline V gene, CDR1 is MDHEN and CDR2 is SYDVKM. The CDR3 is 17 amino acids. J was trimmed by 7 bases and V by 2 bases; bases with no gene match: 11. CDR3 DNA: TGTGCCAGCAGTTTACGACGGACAGGGGGGTCCAGTAATGAGCAGTTCTTC. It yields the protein CASSLRRTGGSSNEQFF. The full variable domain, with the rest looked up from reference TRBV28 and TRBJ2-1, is DVKVTQSSRYLVKRTGEKVFLECVQDMDHENMFWYRQDPGLGLRLIYFSYDVKMKEKGDIPEGYSVSREKKERFSLILESASTNQTSMYLCASSLRRTGGSSNEQFFGPGTRLTVL.

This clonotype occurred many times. The CDR3 DNA reads as TGCGCCAGCATGATAGCGGAGGCCTACAATGAGCAGTTCTTC. Translating gives CASMIAEAYNEQFF. J is TRBJ2-1 and V is TRBV5-1; TRBD2 is a possible D gene (6 bases). Germline V gives CDR1 SGHRS, CDR2 YFSETQ. V was pared by 6 bases and J by 2 bases, with 12 bases between. CDR3 length equals 14 residues.

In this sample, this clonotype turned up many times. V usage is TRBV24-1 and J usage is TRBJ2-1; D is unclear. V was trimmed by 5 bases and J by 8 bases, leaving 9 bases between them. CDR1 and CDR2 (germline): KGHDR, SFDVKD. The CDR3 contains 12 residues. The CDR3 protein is CATSGDGYEQFF. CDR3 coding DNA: TGTGCCACCAGTGGGGATGGGTATGAGCAGTTCTTC.

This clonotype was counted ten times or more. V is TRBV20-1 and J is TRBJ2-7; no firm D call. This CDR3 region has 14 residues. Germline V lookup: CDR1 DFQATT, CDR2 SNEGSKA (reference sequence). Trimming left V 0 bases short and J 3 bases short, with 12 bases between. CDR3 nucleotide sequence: TGCAGTGCTAGAGATGCCAAAGGCAGCTACGAGCAGTACTTC. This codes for CSARDAKGSYEQYF.

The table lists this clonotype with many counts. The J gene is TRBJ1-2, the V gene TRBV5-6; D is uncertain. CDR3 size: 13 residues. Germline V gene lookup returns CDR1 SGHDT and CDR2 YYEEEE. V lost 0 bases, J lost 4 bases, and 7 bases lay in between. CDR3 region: CASSLDGFYGYTF. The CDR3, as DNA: TGTGCCAGCAGCTTGGACGGATTCTATGGCTACACCTTC.

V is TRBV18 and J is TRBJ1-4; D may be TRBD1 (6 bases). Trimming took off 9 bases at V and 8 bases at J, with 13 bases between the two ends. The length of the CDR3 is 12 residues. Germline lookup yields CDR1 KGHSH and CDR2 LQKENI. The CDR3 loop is CASAYRDEKLFF. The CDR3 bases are TGTGCCAGTGCCTACAGGGACGAAAAACTGTTTTTT.

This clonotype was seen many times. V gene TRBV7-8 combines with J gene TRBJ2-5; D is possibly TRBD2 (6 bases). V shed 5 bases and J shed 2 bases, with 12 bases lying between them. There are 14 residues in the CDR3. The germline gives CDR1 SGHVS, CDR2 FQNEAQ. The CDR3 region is CASSRDWTQETQYF. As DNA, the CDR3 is TGTGCCAGCAGCCGGGACTGGACACAAGAGACCCAGTACTTC.

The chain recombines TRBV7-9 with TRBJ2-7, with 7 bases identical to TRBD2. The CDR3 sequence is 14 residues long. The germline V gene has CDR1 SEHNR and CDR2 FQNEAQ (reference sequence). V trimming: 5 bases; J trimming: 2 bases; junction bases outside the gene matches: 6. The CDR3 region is CASSPWREPYEQYF. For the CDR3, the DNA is TGTGCCAGCAGCCCTTGGCGGGAGCCCTACGAGCAGTACTTC.

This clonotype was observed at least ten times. The CDR3: CASTSDNEQFF. As DNA, the CDR3 is TGTGCCAGCACCTCTGACAATGAGCAGTTCTTC. The V gene is TRBV12-3 or TRBV12-4, the J gene TRBJ2-1; D remains ambiguous. The CDR3 sequence is 11 residues long. V dropped 7 bases and J dropped 5 bases, with 6 bases sitting between them.

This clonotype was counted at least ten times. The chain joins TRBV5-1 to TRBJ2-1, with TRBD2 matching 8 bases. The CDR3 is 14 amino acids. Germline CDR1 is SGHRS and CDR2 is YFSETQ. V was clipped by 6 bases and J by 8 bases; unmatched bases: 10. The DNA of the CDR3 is TGCGCCAGCACCCTCGGCAAGCGGGAGTATGAGCAGTTCTTC. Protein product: CASTLGKREYEQFF.

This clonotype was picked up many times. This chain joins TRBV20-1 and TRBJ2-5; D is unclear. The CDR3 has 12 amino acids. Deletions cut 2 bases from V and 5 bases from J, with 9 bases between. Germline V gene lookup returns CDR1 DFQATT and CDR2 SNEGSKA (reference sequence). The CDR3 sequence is CSARNSGETQYF. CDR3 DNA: TGCAGTGCTAGAAACTCCGGGGAGACCCAGTACTTC.

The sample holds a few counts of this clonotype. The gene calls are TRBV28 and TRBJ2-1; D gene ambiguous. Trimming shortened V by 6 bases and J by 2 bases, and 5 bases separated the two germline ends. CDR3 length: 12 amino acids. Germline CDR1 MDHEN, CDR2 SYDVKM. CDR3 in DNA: TGTGCCAGCAGCCGTCCCTACAATGAGCAGTTCTTC. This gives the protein CASSRPYNEQFF.

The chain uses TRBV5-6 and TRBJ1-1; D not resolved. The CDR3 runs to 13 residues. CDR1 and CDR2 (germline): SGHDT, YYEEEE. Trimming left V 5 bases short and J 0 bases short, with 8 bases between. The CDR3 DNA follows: TGTGCCAGCAGTCATTACGTGAACACTGAAGCTTTCTTT. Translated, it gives CASSHYVNTEAFF.

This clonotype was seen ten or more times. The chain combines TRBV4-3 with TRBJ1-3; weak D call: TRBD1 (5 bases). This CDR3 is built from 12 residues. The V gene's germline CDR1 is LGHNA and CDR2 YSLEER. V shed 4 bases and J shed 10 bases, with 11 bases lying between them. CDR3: CASSPTRGTIYF. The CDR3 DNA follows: TGCGCCAGCAGCCCAACCCGGGGGACCATATATTTT.

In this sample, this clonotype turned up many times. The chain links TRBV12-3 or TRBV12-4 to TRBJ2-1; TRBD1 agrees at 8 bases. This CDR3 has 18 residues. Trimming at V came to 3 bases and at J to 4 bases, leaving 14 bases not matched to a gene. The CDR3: CASSLGGRRTGRYNEQFF. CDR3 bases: TGTGCCAGCAGTTTGGGGGGACGACGGACAGGGAGGTACAATGAGCAGTTCTTC.